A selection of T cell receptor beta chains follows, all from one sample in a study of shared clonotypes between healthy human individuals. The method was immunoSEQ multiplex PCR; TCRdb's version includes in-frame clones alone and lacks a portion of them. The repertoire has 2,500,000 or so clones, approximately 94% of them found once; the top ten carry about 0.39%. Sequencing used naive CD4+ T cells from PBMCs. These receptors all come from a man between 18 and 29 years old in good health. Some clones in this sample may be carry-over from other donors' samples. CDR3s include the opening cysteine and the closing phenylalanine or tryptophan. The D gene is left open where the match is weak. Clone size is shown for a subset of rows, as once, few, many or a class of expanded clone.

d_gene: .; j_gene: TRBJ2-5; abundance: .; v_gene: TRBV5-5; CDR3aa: CASSLSGRETQYF; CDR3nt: TGTGCCAGCAGCCTTTCAGGGCGCGAGACCCAGTACTTC
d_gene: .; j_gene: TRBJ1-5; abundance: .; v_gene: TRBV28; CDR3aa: CASSLGTDYQPQHF; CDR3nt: TGTGCCAGCAGCCTGGGGACGGACTATCAGCCCCAGCATTTT
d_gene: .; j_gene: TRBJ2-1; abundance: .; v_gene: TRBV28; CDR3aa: CASSLNYNEQFF; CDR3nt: TGTGCCAGCAGCCTAAATTACAATGAGCAGTTCTTC
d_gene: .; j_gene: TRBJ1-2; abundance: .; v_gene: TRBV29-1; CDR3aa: CSVDLKDSANYGYTF; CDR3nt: TGCAGCGTTGACCTGAAGGATTCAGCTAACTATGGCTACACCTTC
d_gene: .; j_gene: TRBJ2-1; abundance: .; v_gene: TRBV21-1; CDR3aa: CASSNLGTFLEHEQFF; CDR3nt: TGTGCCAGCAGCAACCTCGGGACTTTCTTGGAGCATGAGCAGTTCTTC
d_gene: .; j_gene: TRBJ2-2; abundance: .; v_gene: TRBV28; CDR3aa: CASSLKYGELFF; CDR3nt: TGTGCCAGCAGTCTGAAATACGGGGAGCTGTTTTTT
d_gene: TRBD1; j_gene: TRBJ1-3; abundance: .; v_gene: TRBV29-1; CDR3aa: CSVERRTTLQGGRDTIYF; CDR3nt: TGCAGCGTTGAACGCAGGACAACTCTACAGGGGGGTAGGGACACCATATATTTT
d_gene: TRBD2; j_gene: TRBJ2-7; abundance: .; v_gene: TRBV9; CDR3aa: CASSVLAGVHEQYF; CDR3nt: TGTGCCAGCAGCGTCCTAGCGGGAGTACACGAGCAGTACTTC
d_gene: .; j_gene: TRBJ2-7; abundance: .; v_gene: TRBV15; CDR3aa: CATSSQGGNEQYF; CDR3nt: TGTGCCACCAGCAGTCAGGGCGGGAACGAGCAGTACTTC
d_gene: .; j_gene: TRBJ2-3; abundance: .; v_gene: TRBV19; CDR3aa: CASSMGDPTDTQYF; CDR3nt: TGTGCCAGTAGTATGGGGGATCCCACAGATACGCAGTATTTT
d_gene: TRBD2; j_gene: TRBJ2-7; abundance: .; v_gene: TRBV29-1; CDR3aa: CSVRTSGSSYEQYF; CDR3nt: TGCAGCGTCAGAACTAGCGGGAGCTCCTACGAGCAGTACTTC
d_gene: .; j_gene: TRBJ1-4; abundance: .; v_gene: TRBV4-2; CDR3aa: CASSQDYGRSATNEKLFF; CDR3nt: TGTGCCAGCAGCCAAGATTATGGACGGAGCGCAACTAATGAAAAACTGTTTTTT
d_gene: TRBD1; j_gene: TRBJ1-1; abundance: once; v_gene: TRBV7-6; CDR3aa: CASSFLGQGNTEAFF; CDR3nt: TGTGCCAGCAGCTTCCTGGGACAGGGCAACACTGAAGCTTTCTTT
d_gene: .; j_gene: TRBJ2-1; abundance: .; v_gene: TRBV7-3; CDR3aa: CASSLGGTPDEQFF; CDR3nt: TGTGCCAGCAGCTTAGGAGGGACCCCGGATGAGCAGTTCTTC
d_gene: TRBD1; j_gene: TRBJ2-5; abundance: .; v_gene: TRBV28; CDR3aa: CASAEQGTIKTQYF; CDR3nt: TGTGCCAGCGCGGAACAGGGGACGATAAAGACCCAGTACTTC
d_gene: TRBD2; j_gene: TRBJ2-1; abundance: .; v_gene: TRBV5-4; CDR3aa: CASSPPGSGSSYNEQFF; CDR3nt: TGTGCCAGCAGCCCTCCTGGGAGCGGGAGTTCCTACAATGAGCAGTTCTTC